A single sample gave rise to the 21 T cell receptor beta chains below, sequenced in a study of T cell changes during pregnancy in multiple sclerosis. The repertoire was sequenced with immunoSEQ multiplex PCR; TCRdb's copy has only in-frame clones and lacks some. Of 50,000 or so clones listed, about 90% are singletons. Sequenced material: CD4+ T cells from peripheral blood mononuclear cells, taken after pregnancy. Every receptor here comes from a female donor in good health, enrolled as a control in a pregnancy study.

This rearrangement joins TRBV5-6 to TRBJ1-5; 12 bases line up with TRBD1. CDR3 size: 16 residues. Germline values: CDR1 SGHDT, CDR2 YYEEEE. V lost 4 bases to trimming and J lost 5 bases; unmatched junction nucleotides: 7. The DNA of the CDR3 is TGTGCCAGCAGCCGCCTAGGGACAGGGGGCCATCAGCCCCAGCATTTT. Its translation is CASSRLGTGGHQPQHF.

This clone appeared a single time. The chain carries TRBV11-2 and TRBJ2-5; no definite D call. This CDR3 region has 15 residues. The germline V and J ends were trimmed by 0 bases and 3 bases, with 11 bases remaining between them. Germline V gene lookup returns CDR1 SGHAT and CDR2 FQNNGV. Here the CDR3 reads CASSLDRGSEETQYF. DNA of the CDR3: TGTGCCAGCAGCTTAGATCGCGGCAGTGAAGAGACCCAGTACTTC.

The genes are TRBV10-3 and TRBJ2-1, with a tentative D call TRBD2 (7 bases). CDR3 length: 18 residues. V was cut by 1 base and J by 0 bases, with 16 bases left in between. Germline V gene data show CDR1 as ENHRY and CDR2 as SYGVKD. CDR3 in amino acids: CAISEFKGGGSSYNEQFF. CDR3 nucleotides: TGTGCCATCAGTGAGTTTAAAGGGGGGGGGAGCTCCTACAATGAGCAGTTCTTC.

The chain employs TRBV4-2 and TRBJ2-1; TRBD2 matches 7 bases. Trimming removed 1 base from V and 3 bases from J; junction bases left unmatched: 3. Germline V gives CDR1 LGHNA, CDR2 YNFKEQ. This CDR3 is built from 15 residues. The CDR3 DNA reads TGTGCCAGCAGCCAAGGGGGGGGTAACTACAATGAGCAGTTCTTC. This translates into CASSQGGGNYNEQFF.

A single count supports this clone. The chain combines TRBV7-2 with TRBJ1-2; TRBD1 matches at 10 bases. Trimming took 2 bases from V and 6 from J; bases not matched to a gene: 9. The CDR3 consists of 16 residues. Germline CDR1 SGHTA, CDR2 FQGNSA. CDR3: CASSLTRDRGVDGYTF. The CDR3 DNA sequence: TGTGCCAGCAGCTTAACACGGGACAGGGGAGTAGATGGCTACACCTTC.

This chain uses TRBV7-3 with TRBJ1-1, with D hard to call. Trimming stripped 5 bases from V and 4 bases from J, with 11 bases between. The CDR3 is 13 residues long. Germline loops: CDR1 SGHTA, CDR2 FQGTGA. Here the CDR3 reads CASSPEGVTEAFF. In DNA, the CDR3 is TGTGCCAGCAGCCCAGAGGGAGTCACTGAAGCTTTCTTT.

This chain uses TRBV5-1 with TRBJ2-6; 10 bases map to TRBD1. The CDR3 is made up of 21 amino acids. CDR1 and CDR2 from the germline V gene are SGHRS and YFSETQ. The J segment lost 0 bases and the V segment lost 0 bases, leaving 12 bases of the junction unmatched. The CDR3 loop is CASSLAREPGQGSSGANVLTF. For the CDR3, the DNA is TGCGCCAGCAGCTTGGCCAGAGAACCGGGACAGGGGAGCTCTGGGGCCAACGTCCTGACTTTC.

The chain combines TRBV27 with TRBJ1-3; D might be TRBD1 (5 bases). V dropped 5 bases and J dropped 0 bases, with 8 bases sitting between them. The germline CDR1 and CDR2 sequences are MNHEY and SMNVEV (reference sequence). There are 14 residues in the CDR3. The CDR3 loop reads CASSGTASGNTIYF. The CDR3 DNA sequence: TGTGCCAGCAGTGGGACTGCCTCTGGAAACACCATATATTTT.

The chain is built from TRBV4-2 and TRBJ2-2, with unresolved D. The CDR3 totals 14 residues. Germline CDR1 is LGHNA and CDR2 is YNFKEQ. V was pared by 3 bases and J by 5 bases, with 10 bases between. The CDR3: CASSQYDSTGELFF. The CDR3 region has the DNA TGTGCCAGCAGCCAGTACGATAGTACCGGGGAGCTGTTTTTT.

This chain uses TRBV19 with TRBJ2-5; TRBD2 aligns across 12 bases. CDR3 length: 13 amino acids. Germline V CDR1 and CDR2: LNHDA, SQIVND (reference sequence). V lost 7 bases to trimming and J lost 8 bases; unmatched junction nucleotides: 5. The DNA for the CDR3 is TGTGCCAGTAAACTAGCGGGGGGCCCCACCCAGTACTTC. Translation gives CASKLAGGPTQYF.

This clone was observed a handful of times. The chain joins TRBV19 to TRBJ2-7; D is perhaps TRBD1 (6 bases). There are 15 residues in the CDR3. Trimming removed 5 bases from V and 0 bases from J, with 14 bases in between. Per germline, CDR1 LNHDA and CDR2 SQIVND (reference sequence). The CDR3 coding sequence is TGTGCCAGTAGTTACAGGGTAGGGGGCTCCTACGAGCAGTACTTC. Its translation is CASSYRVGGSYEQYF.

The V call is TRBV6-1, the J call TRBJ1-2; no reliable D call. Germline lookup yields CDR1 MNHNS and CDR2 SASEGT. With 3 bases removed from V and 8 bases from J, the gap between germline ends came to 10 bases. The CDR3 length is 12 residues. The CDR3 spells CASSEGGLGYTF. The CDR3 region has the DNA TGTGCCAGCAGTGAGGGCGGGTTGGGCTACACCTTC.

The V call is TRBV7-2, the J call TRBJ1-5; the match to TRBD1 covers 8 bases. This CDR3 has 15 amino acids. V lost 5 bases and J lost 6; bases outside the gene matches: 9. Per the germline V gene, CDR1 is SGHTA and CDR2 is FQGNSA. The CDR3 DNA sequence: TGTGCCAGCAGCAAAGAAGGACAGGGTGGTCAGCCCCAGCATTTT. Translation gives CASSKEGQGGQPQHF.

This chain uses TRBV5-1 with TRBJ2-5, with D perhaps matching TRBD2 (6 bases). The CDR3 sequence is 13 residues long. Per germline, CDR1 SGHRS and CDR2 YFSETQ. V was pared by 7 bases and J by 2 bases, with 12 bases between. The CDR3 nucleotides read TGCGCCAGCTTTGACGGAGGGCAAGAGACCCAGTACTTC. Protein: CASFDGGQETQYF.

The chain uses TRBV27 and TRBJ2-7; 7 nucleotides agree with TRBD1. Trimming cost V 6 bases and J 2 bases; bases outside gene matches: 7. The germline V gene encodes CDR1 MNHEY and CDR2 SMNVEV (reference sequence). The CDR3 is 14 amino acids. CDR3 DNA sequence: TGTGCCAGCAGCCCGCGACAGGGAACCTACGAGCAGTACTTC. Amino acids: CASSPRQGTYEQYF.

CDR3 amino acids: CASRDTQLGTEAFF. Written as DNA, the CDR3 is TGTGCCAGCCGGGACACCCAACTCGGGACTGAAGCTTTCTTT. V is TRBV2 and J is TRBJ1-1; perhaps TRBD1 as D (6 bases). The CDR3 extends over 14 amino acids. V shed 8 bases and J shed 5 bases, with 18 bases lying between them. Germline values: CDR1 SNHLY, CDR2 FYNNEI.

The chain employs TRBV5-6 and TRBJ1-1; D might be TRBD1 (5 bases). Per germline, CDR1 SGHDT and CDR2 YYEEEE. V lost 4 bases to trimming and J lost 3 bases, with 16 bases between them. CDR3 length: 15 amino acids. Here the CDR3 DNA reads TGTGCCAGCAGCGGAGGACTGGGGGGGGACACTGAAGCTTTCTTT. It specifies CASSGGLGGDTEAFF.

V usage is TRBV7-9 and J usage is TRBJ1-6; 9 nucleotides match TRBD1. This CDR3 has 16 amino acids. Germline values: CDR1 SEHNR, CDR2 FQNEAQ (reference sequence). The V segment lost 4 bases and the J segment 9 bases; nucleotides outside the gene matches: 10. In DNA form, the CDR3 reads TGTGCCAGCAGCTCGGATCCGGGACAGGGTGGTTCACCCCTCCACTTT. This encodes CASSSDPGQGGSPLHF.

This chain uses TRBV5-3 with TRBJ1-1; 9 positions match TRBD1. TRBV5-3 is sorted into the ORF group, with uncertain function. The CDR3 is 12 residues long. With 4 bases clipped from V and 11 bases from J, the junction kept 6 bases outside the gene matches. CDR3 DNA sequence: TGTGCCAGAAGCACGCACAGGGGGCGGGCTTTCTTT. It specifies CARSTHRGRAFF.

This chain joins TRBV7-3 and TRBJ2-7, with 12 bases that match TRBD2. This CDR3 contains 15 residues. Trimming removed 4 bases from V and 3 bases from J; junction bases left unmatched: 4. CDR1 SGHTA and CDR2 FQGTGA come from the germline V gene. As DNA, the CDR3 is TGTGCCAGCAGCTCAGGACTAGCGGGGAACTACGAGCAGTACTTC. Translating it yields CASSSGLAGNYEQYF.

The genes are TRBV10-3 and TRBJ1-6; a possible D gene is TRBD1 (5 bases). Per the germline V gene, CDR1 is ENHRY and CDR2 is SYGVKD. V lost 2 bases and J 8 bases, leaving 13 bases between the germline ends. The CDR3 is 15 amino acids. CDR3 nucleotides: TGTGCCATCAGTGAGGGGCCCGGGGGTGATTCACCCCTCCACTTT. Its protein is CAISEGPGGDSPLHF.